A single sample gave rise to the 22 T cell receptor beta chains below, sequenced in a study of CD8 T cells in Susac syndrome. Random-hexamer reverse transcription was applied to about 0.45 to 1 ug RNA. TCRdb re-derived calls from the immunoSEQ multiplex PCR reads in MiXCR, one entry per CDR3 protein. Among about 120,000 distinct CDR3 sequences, 85% to 95% were seen once, and the ten largest hold 0.095% to 0.1%. Sequenced input: CD4+ T cells from PBMCs. The receptors derive from a human donor in good health.

This chain links TRBV19 with TRBJ2-2; no clear D gene. Trimming took 3 bases from V and 1 from J, leaving 6 bases between them. The CDR3 consists of 14 residues. Germline CDR1 LNHDA, CDR2 SQIVND (reference sequence). CDR3: CASSIERNTGELFF. The CDR3 DNA reads TGTGCCAGTAGTATCGAGAGGAACACCGGGGAGCTGTTTTTT.

The chain uses TRBV30 and TRBJ2-1, with D maybe TRBD2 (6 bases). V was pared by 4 bases and J by 0 bases, with 7 bases between. Germline-derived CDR1 and CDR2 are GTSNPN and SVGIG (reference sequence). The CDR3 totals 13 residues. The CDR3 DNA follows: TGTGCCTGGACGCGGGACTCCTACAATGAGCAGTTCTTC. It yields the protein CAWTRDSYNEQFF.

This sequence joins TRBV3-1 and TRBJ2-7, with D perhaps TRBD1 (5 bases). The V end was cut by 2 bases, the J end by 1 base, with 12 bases between. CDR3 size: 15 residues. Germline V gene data show CDR1 as LGHDT and CDR2 as YNNKEL (reference sequence). CDR3 DNA: TGTGCCAGCAGCCAACCAGGGCTTGGGTCCTACGAGCAGTACTTC. This translates into CASSQPGLGSYEQYF.

The chain joins TRBV7-3 to TRBJ2-1; 9 positions agree with TRBD2. The CDR3 contains 15 residues. Per germline, CDR1 SGHTA and CDR2 FQGTGA. After removal of 5 bases from V and 3 bases from J, the junction contained 5 bases not matched to a gene. CDR3 loop: CASSHGLANYNEQFF. In DNA, the CDR3 is TGTGCCAGCAGCCATGGACTAGCGAACTACAATGAGCAGTTCTTC.

The V call is TRBV7-9, the J call TRBJ2-1; D possibly uses TRBD1 or TRBD2 (6 bases each). The germline gives CDR1 SEHNR, CDR2 FQNEAQ (reference sequence). This CDR3 is 12 amino acids long. V was trimmed by 7 bases and J by 7 bases, leaving 11 bases between them. The CDR3 nucleotides read TGTGCCAGCACCGGGGGCAGGAATGAGCAGTTCTTC. This gives the protein CASTGGRNEQFF. Full variable domain (outside the CDR3, taken from reference TRBV7-9 and TRBJ2-1): DTGVSQNPRHKITKRGQNVTFRCDPISEHNRLYWYRQTLGQGPEFLTYFQNEAQLEKSRLLSDRFSAERPKGSFSTLEIQRTEQGDSAMYLCASTGGRNEQFFGPGTRLTVL.

This chain joins TRBV20-1 and TRBJ2-7, with D tentatively TRBD2 (5 bases). V gave up 3 bases and J gave up 3 bases, with 12 bases separating them. CDR1 is DFQATT and CDR2 is SNEGSKA in the germline V gene (reference sequence). The CDR3 has 13 amino acids. Written as DNA, the CDR3 is TGCAGTGCTAGTAGTGAGGGCCGCTACGAGCAGTACTTC. Encoded protein: CSASSEGRYEQYF.

The gene calls are TRBV6-2 or TRBV6-3 and TRBJ2-5, with D possibly being TRBD1 (6 bases). CDR1 MNHEY and CDR2 SVGEGT come from the germline V gene. V lost 4 bases and J 7 bases, leaving 13 bases between the germline ends. This CDR3 spans 13 amino acids. The CDR3 reads CASSWTDFGTQYF. The CDR3 region has the DNA TGTGCCAGCAGTTGGACAGACTTTGGGACCCAGTACTTC.

V is TRBV6-5 and J is TRBJ2-7, with D possibly TRBD1 on 6 matching bases. Trimming took off 6 bases at V and 2 bases at J, with 17 bases between the two ends. The length of the CDR3 is 15 residues. Germline assignment: CDR1 MNHEY and CDR2 SVGAGI. The CDR3, as DNA: TGTGCCAGCAGAGCTACTCCACAGGGAACCTACGAGCAGTACTTC. This sequence encodes CASRATPQGTYEQYF.

The J gene is TRBJ2-2, the V gene TRBV28; TRBD2 matches at 7 bases. Trimming removed 3 bases from V and 4 bases from J; junction bases left unmatched: 8. The CDR3 runs to 16 residues. Germline values: CDR1 MDHEN, CDR2 SYDVKM. CDR3 bases: TGTGCCAGCAGTTTGGTAGCGGGCCGAGGCACCGGGGAGCTGTTTTTT. This gives the protein CASSLVAGRGTGELFF. Filled out from reference TRBV28 and TRBJ2-2, the complete variable domain reads DVKVTQSSRYLVKRTGEKVFLECVQDMDHENMFWYRQDPGLGLRLIYFSYDVKMKEKGDIPEGYSVSREKKERFSLILESASTNQTSMYLCASSLVAGRGTGELFFGEGSRLTVL.

The chain has TRBV27 and TRBJ2-7; no clear D gene. The V gene's germline CDR1 is MNHEY and CDR2 SMNVEV (reference sequence). The CDR3 is made up of 14 amino acids. The V gene lost 5 bases and the J gene lost 2 bases, with 13 bases spanning the gap. The CDR3 DNA is TGTGCCAGCAGTATCGAACGAACGGCCTACGAGCAGTACTTC. As protein: CASSIERTAYEQYF.

This chain uses TRBV18 with TRBJ1-5; D might be TRBD1 (6 bases). Looked up from germline, CDR1 is KGHSH and CDR2 is LQKENI. The CDR3 is 17 residues long. V lost 0 bases and J 2 bases, leaving 14 bases between the germline ends. This chain's CDR3 is CASSPPRGEDGNQPQHF. The CDR3 nucleotides are TGTGCCAGCTCACCACCGAGGGGGGAGGATGGCAATCAGCCCCAGCATTTT.

The V and J genes are TRBV18 and TRBJ2-5; no firm D call. This CDR3 is built from 12 residues. V was clipped by 3 bases and J by 3 bases, with 5 bases between them. Germline loops: CDR1 KGHSH, CDR2 LQKENI. The CDR3 reads CASSPAEETQYF. The CDR3, as DNA: TGTGCCAGCTCACCGGCAGAAGAGACCCAGTACTTC.

This chain's CDR3 is CASSLGQGGHNEQFF. CDR3 bases: TGTGCCAGCAGTTTAGGACAGGGTGGTCACAATGAGCAGTTCTTC. The chain links TRBV28 to TRBJ2-1, with 8 bases aligning to TRBD1. V lost 2 bases and J lost 5; bases outside the gene matches: 5. The CDR3 extends over 15 amino acids. The V gene's germline CDR1 is MDHEN and CDR2 SYDVKM. The variable domain in full, with the rest retrieved from reference TRBV28 and TRBJ2-1, is DVKVTQSSRYLVKRTGEKVFLECVQDMDHENMFWYRQDPGLGLRLIYFSYDVKMKEKGDIPEGYSVSREKKERFSLILESASTNQTSMYLCASSLGQGGHNEQFFGPGTRLTVL.

The gene calls are TRBV6-1 and TRBJ2-7; 7 bases are a match to TRBD2. There are 13 residues in the CDR3. Trimming at V came to 6 bases and at J to 5 bases, leaving 7 bases not matched to a gene. In germline, CDR1 is MNHNS, CDR2 SASEGT. In DNA, the CDR3 is TGTGCCAGCAGAAGGGAGGGCAGAAACGAGCAGTACTTC. It codes for CASRREGRNEQYF.

The chain uses TRBV30 and TRBJ1-2; a weak D match, TRBD1 (6 bases). Germline CDR1 GTSNPN, CDR2 SVGIG (reference sequence). The CDR3 totals 13 residues. V dropped 2 bases and J dropped 8 bases, with 15 bases sitting between them. The CDR3 nucleotides read TGTGCCTGGAGTATTCTGGGGGCGGGAGGCTACACCTTC. Translating it yields CAWSILGAGGYTF.

The chain uses TRBV15 and TRBJ1-2, with D possibly TRBD1 on 5 matching bases. The V end was cut by 3 bases, the J end by 9 bases, with 17 bases between. This CDR3 contains 14 residues. Germline lookup yields CDR1 LNHNV and CDR2 YYDKDF (reference sequence). The CDR3 DNA is TGTGCCACCAGCAGTTCCGGGGCGAGTAGTAGCTACACCTTC. Translating gives CATSSSGASSSYTF.

The chain recombines TRBV19 with TRBJ2-3; TRBD1 matches 8 bases. The CDR3 consists of 14 residues. J lost 2 bases, V lost 5 bases, and 3 bases had no gene match. Germline CDR1 and CDR2: LNHDA and SQIVND (reference sequence). This CDR3 is CASSGQGFTDTQYF. CDR3 in DNA: TGTGCCAGTAGTGGACAGGGTTTCACAGATACGCAGTATTTT.

The chain links TRBV3-1 to TRBJ2-7; 9 nucleotides line up with TRBD2. Germline V gene sequence: CDR1 LGHDT, CDR2 YNNKEL (reference sequence). CDR3 size: 17 residues. V shed 4 bases, J shed 0 bases, and the junction held 10 bases outside the gene matches. DNA of the CDR3: TGTGCCAGCAGCCTTTCTAGCGGGATCACAAGCTCCTACGAGCAGTACTTC. Translation gives CASSLSSGITSSYEQYF.

V usage is TRBV29-1 and J usage is TRBJ2-5, with D tentatively TRBD1 (7 bases). CDR3 size: 11 residues. The germline V gene encodes CDR1 SQVTM and CDR2 ANQGSEA. V was trimmed by 8 bases and J by 5 bases, leaving 12 bases between them. In nucleotides, the CDR3 is TGCAGCTCACCAGGGGGGGAGACCCAGTACTTC. Translated: CSSPGGETQYF.

The CDR3: CASSEAGTGNSEQFF. The DNA for the CDR3 is TGTGCCAGCAGTGAAGCCGGGACAGGGAATTCCGAGCAGTTCTTC. The chain has TRBV2 and TRBJ2-1; TRBD1 aligns across 9 bases. Germline V gives CDR1 SNHLY, CDR2 FYNNEI. Trimming took 0 bases from V and 10 from J; bases not matched to a gene: 7. The CDR3 loop spans 15 amino acids.

The chain uses TRBV7-3 and TRBJ2-2; D unclear. The CDR3 has 13 residues. Per the germline V gene, CDR1 is SGHTA and CDR2 is FQGTGA. The ends were cut back, 4 bases at V and 5 bases at J, with 8 bases in the middle. Here the CDR3 DNA reads TGTGCCAGCAGCTCCGAACCTACCGGGGAGCTGTTTTTT. Translation gives CASSSEPTGELFF.

The rearrangement links TRBV20-1 to TRBJ2-3; weak D call: TRBD2 (5 bases). Germline loops: CDR1 DFQATT, CDR2 SNEGSKA (reference sequence). The V end was cut by 7 bases, the J end by 4 bases, with 12 bases between. The CDR3 loop spans 12 amino acids. CDR3 residues: CSVAGGADTQYF. CDR3 nucleotide sequence: TGCAGTGTAGCAGGAGGTGCAGATACGCAGTATTTT.